These T cell receptor beta chains were read from a single sample in a study of shared clonotypes between healthy human individuals. The table came from immunoSEQ multiplex PCR; TCRdb's copy has only in-frame clones and leaves some out. The profile shows about 690,000 clones, about 90% of them singletons. Sequenced: memory CD8+ T cells from PBMCs. The receptors were sampled from a man between 18 and 29 years old in good health. Some clones in this sample may be carry-over from other donors' samples. CDR3s include the opening cysteine and the closing phenylalanine or tryptophan. The D gene is left open where the match is weak. Size is stated for part of the rows, as once, few or many counts, or as a class when the clone is expanded.

clone size	J gene	V gene	D gene	CDR3 DNA	CDR3 protein
.	TRBJ2-1	TRBV7-9	TRBD2	TGTGCCAGCAGCTTGGTAGGAGCGGGAGTCGGTAATGAGCAGTTCTTC	CASSLVGAGVGNEQFF
.	TRBJ2-1	TRBV28	.	TGTGCCAGCAGGGACAGATACAATGAGCAGTTCTTC	CASRDRYNEQFF
many	TRBJ2-1	TRBV4-1	.	TGCGCCAGCAGCCAAGACAGTAGCGGTTACAATGAGCAGTTCTTC	CASSQDSSGYNEQFF
.	TRBJ2-5	TRBV21-1	.	TGTGCCAGCAGCAAAGGCGGACAGTCTGACGAGACCCAGTACTTC	CASSKGGQSDETQYF
.	TRBJ2-3	TRBV7-3	.	TGTGCCAGCAGCCCCGAGGGACATTCCGTAGATACGCAGTATTTT	CASSPEGHSVDTQYF
.	TRBJ1-2	TRBV27	TRBD1	TGTGCCAGCAGTAATGACAGACAGGGTAAACAGGGTGGCTACACCTTC	CASSNDRQGKQGGYTF
.	TRBJ2-7	TRBV4-3	.	TGCGCCAGCAGCCTGCGCTGGGGGAGCTCCTACGAGCAGTACTTC	CASSLRWGSSYEQYF
.	TRBJ1-1	TRBV5-6	TRBD1	TGTGCCAGCAGTAACAGGGGGGGTGGCACTGAAGCTTTCTTT	CASSNRGGGTEAFF
.	TRBJ2-7	TRBV19	.	TGTGCCAGTAGTTTTCTAGCGACGCCCTGGGGCGAGCAGTACTTC	CASSFLATPWGEQYF
.	TRBJ2-1	TRBV19	.	TGTGCCAGTAGTATGGTAAGGTACAATGAGCAGTTCTTC	CASSMVRYNEQFF
.	TRBJ1-2	TRBV19	.	TGTGCCAGTAGTGAAGGCAGGGACTTGAATGGCTACACCTTC	CASSEGRDLNGYTF
.	TRBJ2-1	TRBV7-3	TRBD2	TGTGCCAGCAGCGTACTAGCGGGAGTACTATCAGGGGAGCAGTTCTTC	CASSVLAGVLSGEQFF
.	TRBJ1-3	TRBV7-9	.	TGTGCCAGCAGCCCCCCGTCGGGGGCTGGAAACACCATATATTTT	CASSPPSGAGNTIYF